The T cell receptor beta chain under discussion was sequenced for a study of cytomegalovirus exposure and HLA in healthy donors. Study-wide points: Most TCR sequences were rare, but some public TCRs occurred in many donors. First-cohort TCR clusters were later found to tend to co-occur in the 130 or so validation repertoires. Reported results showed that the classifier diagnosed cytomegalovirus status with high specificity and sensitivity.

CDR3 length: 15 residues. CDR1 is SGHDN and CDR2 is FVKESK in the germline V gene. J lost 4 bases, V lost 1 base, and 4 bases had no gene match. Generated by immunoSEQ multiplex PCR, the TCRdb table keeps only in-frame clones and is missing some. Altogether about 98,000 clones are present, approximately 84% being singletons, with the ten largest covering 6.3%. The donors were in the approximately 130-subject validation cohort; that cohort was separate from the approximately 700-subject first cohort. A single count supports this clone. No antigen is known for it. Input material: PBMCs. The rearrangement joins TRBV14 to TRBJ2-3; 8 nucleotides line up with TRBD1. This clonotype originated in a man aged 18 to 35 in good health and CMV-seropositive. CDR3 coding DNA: TGTGCCAGCAGCCAAGCGCCAGGGGGCGCAGATACGCAGTATTTT. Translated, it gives CASSQAPGGADTQYF.